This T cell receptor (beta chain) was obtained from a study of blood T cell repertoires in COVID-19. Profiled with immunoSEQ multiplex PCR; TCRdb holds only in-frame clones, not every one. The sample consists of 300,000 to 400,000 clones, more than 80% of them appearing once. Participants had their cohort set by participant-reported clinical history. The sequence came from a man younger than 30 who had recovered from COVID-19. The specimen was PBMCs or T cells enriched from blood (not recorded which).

CDR3 residues: CASSLGRSQETQYF. CDR3 nucleotide sequence: TGTGCCAGCAGCCTAGGACGGAGCCAAGAGACCCAGTACTTC. V and J are TRBV7-2 and TRBJ2-5; D unresolved. Germline V gene data show CDR1 as SGHTA and CDR2 as FQGNSA. V was pared by 5 bases and J by 1 base, with 11 bases between. The CDR3 contains 14 residues. Drawing the rest from reference TRBV7-2 and TRBJ2-5, the complete variable domain is GAGVSQSPSNKVTEKGKDVELRCDPISGHTALYWYRQSLGQGLEFLIYFQGNSAPDKSGLPSDRFSAERTGGSVSTLTIQRTQQEDSAVYLCASSLGRSQETQYFGPGTRLLVL.